This entry lists 4 T cell receptor beta chains sequenced from one sample in a study of cytomegalovirus exposure and HLA in healthy donors. Use of 60 Vbeta and 13 Jbeta primers characterized the PCR. Here immunoSEQ multiplex PCR was the method, and the copy in TCRdb shows in-frame clones only, minus some. The table lists about 150,000 clones, roughly 70% of them singletons. The source material was PBMCs. The source of these receptors is a middle-aged woman in good health and CMV-seronegative.

This clone has only a few counts. This chain joins TRBV29-1 and TRBJ1-2, with a tentative D call TRBD1 (6 bases). Germline lookup yields CDR1 SQVTM and CDR2 ANQGSEA. This CDR3 comprises 14 residues. Trimming took 0 bases from V and 8 from J, leaving 16 bases between them. The DNA for the CDR3 is TGCAGCGTTGAAGATCGCCGGGGGGCGCGAGGCTACACCTTC. Protein sequence: CSVEDRRGARGYTF.

V usage is TRBV28 and J usage is TRBJ2-7; TRBD1 might be the D (6 bases). Between the trimmed V and J ends, which lost 5 bases and 0 bases, there was a span of 14 bases. The CDR3 loop spans 15 amino acids. In germline, CDR1 is MDHEN, CDR2 SYDVKM. CDR3 sequence: CASSHIRDTSYEQYF. In nucleotides, the CDR3 is TGTGCCAGCAGTCACATCCGGGACACCTCCTACGAGCAGTACTTC. Full variable domain (remainder filled in from reference TRBV28 and TRBJ2-7): DVKVTQSSRYLVKRTGEKVFLECVQDMDHENMFWYRQDPGLGLRLIYFSYDVKMKEKGDIPEGYSVSREKKERFSLILESASTNQTSMYLCASSHIRDTSYEQYFGPGTRLTVT.

The J gene is TRBJ2-5, the V gene TRBV18, with 11 nucleotides matching TRBD1. The junction had 7 bases not matched to a gene; V was cut back by 3 bases and J by 4 bases. Germline V gives CDR1 KGHSH, CDR2 LQKENI. The CDR3 has 16 residues. For the CDR3, the DNA is TGTGCCAGCTCACCTCCGCGGACAGGGGGCCTAGAGACCCAGTACTTC. Translating it yields CASSPPRTGGLETQYF.

This clone was seen only a few times. V and J are TRBV5-1 and TRBJ1-5; D is unresolved. In germline, CDR1 is SGHRS, CDR2 YFSETQ. V lost 1 base and J 13 bases, leaving 6 bases between the germline ends. The CDR3 covers 10 residues. The CDR3 coding sequence is TGCGCCAGCAGCTTGAAGCAACAGCATTTT. Its protein product is CASSLKQQHF.